The 22 T cell receptor beta chains presented below share a single source sample, sequenced in a study of T cell responses to AZD1222 COVID-19 vaccine (dated by TCRdb to the early 2020s). Library creation used the immunoSEQ multiplex PCR assay. TCRdb limited this immuneACCESS table to in-frame rearrangements with V and J called. A share of clones is missing; checked studies link under half to unresolved V genes, and the rest is unexplained. In all, the sample holds 110,000 to 150,000 clones, and over 90% of those were seen once. The leading ten clones occupy 5% to 5.5% of the sample. Sample time point, as interpreted from the label and publication: baseline before first vaccination. The sample in question was peripheral blood, obtained on day 0 of AZD1222 vaccination. The receptor source for this set is an adult in good health.

The rearrangement uses TRBV7-2 and TRBJ2-7; D may be TRBD1 or TRBD2 (5 bases each). Germline V gene lookup returns CDR1 SGHTA and CDR2 FQGNSA. The V gene lost 1 base and the J gene lost 2 bases, with 12 bases spanning the gap. The CDR3 is 15 residues long. The CDR3 nucleotides are TGTGCCAGCAGCTTAGAAGGGACGGCAACCTACGAGCAGTACTTC. This translates into CASSLEGTATYEQYF.

The J gene is TRBJ2-2, the V gene TRBV5-6; 12 nucleotides agree with TRBD2. This CDR3 is built from 17 residues. The germline gives CDR1 SGHDT, CDR2 YYEEEE. Trimming cost V 5 bases and J 0 bases; bases outside gene matches: 5. CDR3 loop: CASRHRTSGTNTGELFF. CDR3 in DNA: TGTGCCAGCAGGCACAGGACTAGCGGGACGAACACCGGGGAGCTGTTTTTT.

The sample holds one count of this clone. The chain employs TRBV9 and TRBJ2-1, with D possibly being TRBD2 (6 bases). The CDR3 covers 14 residues. Germline CDR1 is SGDLS and CDR2 is YYNGEE. V gave up 0 bases and J gave up 6 bases, with 10 bases separating them. The DNA of the CDR3 is TGTGCCAGCAGCGTAGGACTAGGTGGCAATGAGCAGTTCTTC. Amino acids: CASSVGLGGNEQFF.

This clone was seen only a few times. The chain couples TRBV25-1 to TRBJ1-1; 7 bases map to TRBD1. Trimming removed 6 bases from V and 4 bases from J; junction bases left unmatched: 8. This CDR3 comprises 14 residues. Germline CDR1 is MGHDK and CDR2 is SYGVNS. The CDR3 is CASSLTGTGTEAFF. The CDR3 nucleotides read TGTGCCAGCAGCCTGACAGGGACGGGCACTGAAGCTTTCTTT.

The chain employs TRBV5-4 and TRBJ1-2; D is ambiguous. The CDR3 extends over 13 amino acids. Germline assignment: CDR1 SGHNT and CDR2 YYREEE (reference sequence). V shed 2 bases and J shed 2 bases, with 7 bases lying between them. The CDR3 nucleotides read TGTGCCAGCAGCTTCTGGCCCAACTATGGCTACACCTTC. Translating gives CASSFWPNYGYTF.

The chain joins TRBV28 to TRBJ1-1, with 7 bases matching TRBD1. The V segment lost 7 bases and the J segment 0 bases; nucleotides outside the gene matches: 8. The length of the CDR3 is 15 residues. Germline-derived CDR1 and CDR2 are MDHEN and SYDVKM. The CDR3 sequence is CASTSGGRMNTEAFF. The CDR3 nucleotides read TGTGCCAGCACCTCAGGGGGGCGCATGAACACTGAAGCTTTCTTT.

V is TRBV2 and J is TRBJ1-2, with unresolved D. V was shortened by 0 bases and J by 3 bases, with 14 bases between the two germline ends. The CDR3 contains 16 residues. Germline V gene lookup returns CDR1 SNHLY and CDR2 FYNNEI. The CDR3 spells CASSEAAGRRHYGYTF. The CDR3 nucleotides read TGTGCCAGCAGTGAAGCAGCGGGGAGGAGGCACTATGGCTACACCTTC.

J is TRBJ2-1 and V is TRBV12-3 or TRBV12-4; D is undetermined. V was trimmed by 5 bases and J by 4 bases, leaving 6 bases between them. CDR3 length: 12 amino acids. The CDR3 reads CASSTAYNEQFF. The CDR3 bases are TGTGCCAGCAGTACAGCTTACAATGAGCAGTTCTTC.

In this sample, this clone turned up a few times. The chain links TRBV6-5 to TRBJ1-1, with a weak D call TRBD1 (6 bases). Trimming cost V 7 bases and J 4 bases, with 19 bases left between them. The CDR3 is made up of 15 amino acids. In germline, CDR1 is MNHEY, CDR2 SVGAGI. The CDR3 region has the DNA TGTGCCAGCAAGTTACAGGGAGGAGAAGGCACTGAAGCTTTCTTT. Amino acid sequence: CASKLQGGEGTEAFF.

J is TRBJ2-1 and V is TRBV27, with unresolved D. V was clipped by 5 bases and J by 0 bases, with 8 bases between them. Germline CDR1 and CDR2: MNHEY and SMNVEV (reference sequence). This CDR3 is 14 amino acids long. The CDR3 nucleotides are TGTGCCAGCAGTAGAACGAGCTCCTACAATGAGCAGTTCTTC. This sequence encodes CASSRTSSYNEQFF.

The chain has TRBV9 and TRBJ2-7, with D perhaps matching TRBD1 (6 bases). The CDR3 covers 14 residues. CDR1 and CDR2 (germline): SGDLS, YYNGEE. The germline V and J ends were trimmed by 4 bases and 2 bases, with 13 bases remaining between them. This CDR3 reads CASSSQDSTYEQYF. The CDR3 bases are TGTGCCAGCAGCTCACAGGACAGTACCTACGAGCAGTACTTC.

The J gene is TRBJ1-4, the V gene TRBV28, with 10 nucleotides matching TRBD1. Trimming removed 5 bases from V and 8 bases from J; junction bases left unmatched: 8. This CDR3 region has 15 residues. From germline, CDR1 is MDHEN and CDR2 SYDVKM. The chain's CDR3 is CASSPWDRGAEKLFF. CDR3 in DNA: TGTGCCAGCAGTCCCTGGGACAGGGGAGCGGAAAAACTGTTTTTT.

This clone was detected a few times. V and J are TRBV11-3 and TRBJ2-7; possibly TRBD2 for D (6 bases). This CDR3 has 14 amino acids. Germline V lookup: CDR1 SGHNT, CDR2 YENEEA. The germline V and J ends were trimmed by 5 bases and 2 bases, with 13 bases remaining between them. The CDR3 region is CASSASREAYEQYF. DNA for the CDR3: TGTGCCAGCAGCGCTAGTAGGGAGGCCTACGAGCAGTACTTC.

The chain employs TRBV27 and TRBJ1-1; D gene ambiguous. Germline CDR1 and CDR2: MNHEY and SMNVEV (reference sequence). The CDR3 consists of 15 residues. V was trimmed by 3 bases and J by 0 bases, leaving 11 bases between them. CDR3 region: CASSFSLQMNTEAFF. The CDR3 coding sequence is TGTGCCAGCAGTTTTTCATTGCAGATGAACACTGAAGCTTTCTTT.

V usage is TRBV5-1 and J usage is TRBJ2-5, with a weak D call TRBD1 (6 bases). The CDR3 is 15 residues long. V lost 0 bases, J lost 5 bases, and 14 bases lay in between. Looked up from germline, CDR1 is SGHRS and CDR2 is YFSETQ. The CDR3 loop is CASSLDTGIGETQYF. Written as DNA, the CDR3 is TGCGCCAGCAGCTTGGATACAGGGATTGGGGAGACCCAGTACTTC.

The rearrangement joins TRBV30 to TRBJ1-2; perhaps TRBD1 as D (6 bases). The CDR3 loop spans 13 amino acids. In germline, CDR1 is GTSNPN, CDR2 SVGIG (reference sequence). V was shortened by 3 bases and J by 5 bases, with 13 bases between the two germline ends. The CDR3 protein is CAWSLGTPYGYTF. CDR3 coding DNA: TGTGCCTGGAGCCTCGGGACACCGTATGGCTACACCTTC. Full variable domain (rest looked up from reference TRBV30 and TRBJ1-2): SQTIHQWPATLVQPVGSPLSLECTVEGTSNPNLYWYRQAAGRGLQLLFYSVGIGQISSEVPQNLSASRPQDRQFILSSKKLLLSDSGFYLCAWSLGTPYGYTFGSGTRLTVV.

For this clone: A read error may account for a junction end that differs from germline. The V call is TRBV20-1, the J call TRBJ1-2; the match to TRBD1 covers 11 bases. Germline assignment: CDR1 DFQATT and CDR2 SNEGSKA (reference sequence). This CDR3 region has 11 residues. As DNA, the CDR3 is TGCAGTGCTAGAGGGGACAGGGGGTGTTGCTTC. This codes for CSARGDRGCCF.

This chain joins TRBV10-3 and TRBJ1-2; D is uncertain. This CDR3 region has 14 residues. Trimming shortened V by 0 bases and J by 8 bases, and 13 bases separated the two germline ends. CDR1 is ENHRY, CDR2 SYGVKD, per germline. CDR3 DNA: TGTGCCATCAGTGAGTCTAGTAGGGCAGAAGGCTACACCTTC. Encoded protein: CAISESSRAEGYTF.

The chain uses TRBV28 and TRBJ1-5, with D perhaps TRBD1 (6 bases). Germline loops: CDR1 MDHEN, CDR2 SYDVKM. The CDR3 covers 15 residues. The V and J ends lost 1 base and 6 bases respectively, with 13 bases between them. The CDR3 DNA reads TGTGCCAGCAGTTTATTCGGGACAAGTTCTCAGCCCCAGCATTTT. It specifies CASSLFGTSSQPQHF.

This clone was seen a single time. V is TRBV29-1 and J is TRBJ2-7; TRBD2 matches at 10 bases. From germline, CDR1 is SQVTM and CDR2 ANQGSEA. The V and J ends lost 7 bases and 2 bases, in that order; junction bases with no gene match: 14. The CDR3 totals 16 residues. CDR3 in amino acids: CSADGLLAGVTYEQYF. In nucleotides, the CDR3 is TGCAGCGCCGACGGGCTTCTAGCGGGAGTAACCTACGAGCAGTACTTC.

The V call is TRBV20-1, the J call TRBJ2-7; D unclear. Germline-derived CDR1 and CDR2 are DFQATT and SNEGSKA (reference sequence). The CDR3 loop spans 11 amino acids. V was trimmed by 0 bases and J by 6 bases, leaving 6 bases between them. This CDR3 reads CSAREIGEQYF. In DNA, the CDR3 is TGCAGTGCTAGAGAAATTGGCGAGCAGTACTTC.

This rearrangement joins TRBV7-2 to TRBJ1-1; tentative D call: TRBD1 (5 bases). CDR1 is SGHTA, CDR2 FQGNSA, per germline. V gave up 0 bases and J gave up 4 bases, with 15 bases separating them. The CDR3 sequence is 16 residues long. CDR3 DNA: TGTGCCAGCAGCTTAGCGGGCGAGGGGAGGACCACTGAAGCTTTCTTT. Its protein product is CASSLAGEGRTTEAFF.